The rows below give T cell receptor beta chains drawn from one sample of a study of blood T cell repertoires in COVID-19. Method: immunoSEQ multiplex PCR; TCRdb's copy keeps in-frame clones and lacks some. The table lists about 210,000 clones, more than 75% of them singletons. The sequenced sample was peripheral blood. The receptors were sampled from a woman aged 60 to 75 with COVID-19, enrolled during active disease. Both conserved end residues are part of each CDR3. The D gene is left open where the match is weak. Size is stated for part of the rows, as once, few or many counts, or as a class when the clone is expanded.

abundance,d_gene,v_gene,j_gene,CDR3aa,CDR3nt
NA,TRBD2,TRBV2,TRBJ2-5,CASSRTSGGAASQETQYF,TGTGCCAGCAGTCGGACTAGCGGGGGGGCCGCGTCCCAAGAGACCCAGTACTTC
NA,NA,TRBV4-2,TRBJ2-3,CASSQELAGVSTDTQYF,TGTGCCAGCAGCCAAGAGTTGGCCGGGGTGAGCACAGATACGCAGTATTTT
once,TRBD1,TRBV5-4,TRBJ2-6,CASSLGQGSSGANVLTF,TGTGCCAGCAGCTTGGGACAGGGCTCCTCTGGGGCCAACGTCCTGACTTTC
NA,NA,TRBV21-1,TRBJ2-7,CASSYRDRGGSDEQYF,TGTGCCAGCAGCTACCGGGACAGGGGTGGTTCCGACGAGCAGTACTTC
NA,NA,TRBV15,TRBJ2-5,CATSRERGTSSEQTQYF,TGTGCCACCAGCAGAGAAAGGGGGACATCCTCGGAGCAGACCCAGTACTTC
NA,NA,TRBV6-5,TRBJ1-4,CASSRLTNEKLFF,TGTGCCAGCTCGCGACTGACTAATGAAAAACTGTTTTTT
NA,NA,TRBV4-3,TRBJ2-7,CASSQGRAPSYEQYF,TGCGCCAGCAGCCAAGGCAGGGCCCCCTCCTACGAGCAGTACTTC
NA,NA,TRBV29-1,TRBJ1-4,CSVGGQEKLFF,TGCAGCGTTGGAGGGCAGGAAAAACTGTTTTTT
once,TRBD1,TRBV6-1,TRBJ2-3,CASSDRGTASTDTQYF,TGTGCCAGCAGTGATAGGGGGACAGCTAGCACAGATACGCAGTATTTT
NA,NA,TRBV11-2,TRBJ2-5,CASSLLPKRAGTIQETQYF,TGTGCCAGCAGCTTACTCCCCAAACGCGCCGGCACTATCCAAGAGACCCAGTACTTC
NA,NA,TRBV28,TRBJ1-5,CASSPPGGGEVPQHF,TGTGCCAGCAGTCCTCCGGGAGGGGGGGAGGTGCCCCAGCATTTT
NA,NA,TRBV2,TRBJ1-6,CASSEVIRDSPLHF,TGTGCCAGCAGTGAAGTTATTCGGGATTCACCCCTCCACTTT
NA,TRBD1,TRBV7-3,TRBJ2-2,CASSRQGGELFF,TGTGCCAGCAGCCGACAGGGCGGGGAGCTGTTTTTT
NA,TRBD1,TRBV5-6,TRBJ1-6,CASSLSQGARNSPLHF,TGTGCCAGCAGCTTAAGCCAGGGGGCGAGGAATTCACCCCTCCACTTT
many,NA,TRBV11-3,TRBJ2-1,CASSSRGRSSYNEQFF,TGTGCCAGCAGCTCCCGGGGTAGGAGCTCCTACAATGAGCAGTTCTTC
once,NA,TRBV28,TRBJ1-5,CASRNAGTFNQPQHF,TGTGCCAGCAGAAACGCCGGGACTTTCAATCAGCCCCAGCATTTT
NA,NA,TRBV28,TRBJ2-5,CASTTRGEETQYF,TGTGCCAGCACCACCAGGGGTGAAGAGACCCAGTACTTC
NA,TRBD2,TRBV5-4,TRBJ2-1,CASSLTGTRNHEQFF,TGTGCCAGCAGCTTGACCGGGACTAGGAACCATGAGCAGTTCTTC
NA,NA,TRBV9,TRBJ2-1,CASSVSVSSYNEQFF,TGTGCCAGCAGCGTGAGCGTGAGCTCCTACAATGAGCAGTTCTTC
NA,NA,TRBV6-5,TRBJ1-2,CASSYPSGDGNYGYTF,TGTGCCAGCAGTTACCCTTCAGGGGACGGTAACTATGGCTACACCTTC
NA,TRBD2,TRBV2,TRBJ2-5,CARGLAGTETQYF,TGTGCCAGAGGACTAGCGGGGACTGAGACCCAGTACTTC
NA,TRBD2,TRBV4-3,TRBJ2-7,CASSQRALAETYEQYF,TGCGCCAGCAGCCAAAGGGCCCTAGCGGAGACCTACGAGCAGTACTTC